These 28 T cell receptor beta chains were all obtained from the same sample, sequenced in a study of cytomegalovirus exposure and HLA in healthy donors. Profiled with immunoSEQ multiplex PCR; TCRdb holds only in-frame clones, not every one. The profile shows fewer than 150,000 clones, roughly nine tenths of them singletons. Material: PBMCs. These receptors were taken from a man aged 18 to 35 in good health and CMV-seropositive.

The V gene is TRBV28, the J gene TRBJ1-5; no clear D. Germline values: CDR1 MDHEN, CDR2 SYDVKM. The CDR3 is 15 residues long. V was clipped by 5 bases and J by 5 bases, with 16 bases between them. CDR3 sequence reads: CASSPVTEGYQPQHF. The CDR3 nucleotides read TGTGCCAGCAGTCCCGTGACGGAGGGATATCAGCCCCAGCATTTT.

The chain has TRBV2 and TRBJ2-7; TRBD1 is a possible D gene (5 bases). The germline CDR1 and CDR2 sequences are SNHLY and FYNNEI. The CDR3 is 14 residues long. Deletions cut 9 bases from V and 5 bases from J, with 20 bases between. CDR3 protein: CASSQGREKNEQYF. The DNA of the CDR3 is TGTGCCAGTTCGCAGGGTAGGGAAAAAAACGAGCAGTACTTC. The whole variable domain, filled in from reference TRBV2 and TRBJ2-7, reads EPEVTQTPSHQVTQMGQEVILRCVPISNHLYFYWYRQILGQKVEFLVSFYNNEISEKSEIFDDQFSVERPDGSNFTLKIRSTKLEDSAMYFCASSQGREKNEQYFGPGTRLTVT.

As DNA, the CDR3 is TGTGCCAGCAGCCAAGATCGGAGCGGCCAAGAGACCCAGTACTTC. This gives the protein CASSQDRSGQETQYF. V gene TRBV4-2 combines with J gene TRBJ2-5; TRBD2 might be the D (5 bases). The CDR3 spans 15 residues. Germline lookup yields CDR1 LGHNA and CDR2 YNFKEQ. Trimming cost V 0 bases and J 1 base, with 9 bases left between them.

V usage is TRBV18 and J usage is TRBJ2-1, with TRBD2 matching over 9 bases. CDR3 length equals 15 residues. Trimming took 6 bases from V and 2 from J; bases not matched to a gene: 5. The germline gives CDR1 KGHSH, CDR2 LQKENI. The CDR3 spells CASSESSGAYNEQFF. The DNA for the CDR3 is TGTGCCAGCTCCGAATCTAGCGGGGCCTACAATGAGCAGTTCTTC.

V gene TRBV4-1 combines with J gene TRBJ1-4; possible D gene TRBD1, 5 bases. Trimming took 1 base from V and 7 from J, leaving 7 bases between them. The germline V gene encodes CDR1 MGHRA and CDR2 YSYEKL. The CDR3 loop spans 13 amino acids. The CDR3 bases are TGCGCCAGCAGCCAAGTGGGGGGTGAAAAACTGTTTTTT. Protein sequence: CASSQVGGEKLFF.

CDR3 residues: CASSRRQDLDTQYF. CDR3 sequence (DNA): TGTGCCAGCAGCCGGAGACAGGATTTAGATACGCAGTATTTT. The rearrangement uses TRBV6-6 and TRBJ2-3, with a weak D call TRBD1 (6 bases). Germline CDR1 reads MNHNY; CDR2 reads SVGAGI (reference sequence). V lost 6 bases and J 5 bases, leaving 15 bases between the germline ends. This CDR3 is 14 amino acids long.

This clone turned up a few times. The chain joins TRBV18 to TRBJ1-2, with D possibly TRBD1 on 5 matching bases. Per germline, CDR1 KGHSH and CDR2 LQKENI. Trimming took 6 bases from V and 8 from J, leaving 16 bases between them. CDR3 length equals 13 residues. The CDR3 sequence is CASSPGLEAGYTF. The CDR3 bases are TGTGCCAGCTCCCCGGGACTTGAGGCGGGCTACACCTTC.

The genes are TRBV6-1 and TRBJ2-4; 8 nucleotides agree with TRBD1. The V gene end was trimmed by 6 bases and the J gene end by 6 bases; junction bases not matched to a gene: 7. CDR1 MNHNS and CDR2 SASEGT come from the germline V gene. This CDR3 is 14 amino acids long. The CDR3 here is CASRVGQGRNIQYF. CDR3 DNA: TGTGCCAGCAGGGTAGGACAGGGACGAAACATTCAGTACTTC.

The gene calls are TRBV4-2 and TRBJ2-2; a weak D match, TRBD1 (5 bases). The CDR3 has 17 residues. Per the germline V gene, CDR1 is LGHNA and CDR2 is YNFKEQ. V dropped 0 bases and J dropped 6 bases, with 17 bases sitting between them. The CDR3: CASSQDRSGPISGELFF. In DNA, the CDR3 is TGTGCCAGCAGCCAAGATCGCTCAGGGCCGATTTCCGGGGAGCTGTTTTTT.

The chain carries TRBV2 and TRBJ1-2; possible D gene TRBD1, 6 bases. This CDR3 comprises 14 residues. Trimming cost V 3 bases and J 6 bases, with 14 bases left between them. The germline CDR1 and CDR2 sequences are SNHLY and FYNNEI. The CDR3 DNA sequence: TGTGCCAGCAGTGACGGGGGGCTTAAAGATGGCTACACCTTC. It specifies CASSDGGLKDGYTF.

Regarding this clone: The same CDR3 also results from other DNA sequences found in this sample. The V call is TRBV27, the J call TRBJ1-2; D ambiguous. The length of the CDR3 is 14 residues. Germline V gene data show CDR1 as MNHEY and CDR2 as SMNVEV (reference sequence). Trimming left V 5 bases short and J 2 bases short, with 12 bases between. CDR3 in amino acids: CASSPYGGNYGYTF. CDR3 nucleotide sequence: TGTGCCAGCAGTCCATACGGCGGAAACTATGGCTACACCTTC.

The chain links TRBV5-1 to TRBJ1-5, with D possibly TRBD1 on 5 matching bases. The V gene's germline CDR1 is SGHRS and CDR2 YFSETQ. The CDR3 runs 14 residues. The V end was cut by 1 base, the J end by 5 bases, with 10 bases between. The CDR3 spells CASSLSGADQPQHF. As DNA, the CDR3 is TGCGCCAGCAGCTTGAGTGGGGCCGATCAGCCCCAGCATTTT. The complete variable domain, with remaining parts taken from reference TRBV5-1 and TRBJ1-5, reads KAGVTQTPRYLIKTRGQQVTLSCSPISGHRSVSWYQQTPGQGLQFLFEYFSETQRNKGNFPGRFSGRQFSNSRSEMNVSTLELGDSALYLCASSLSGADQPQHFGDGTRLSIL.

This chain uses TRBV5-4 with TRBJ2-5, with 8 nucleotides matching TRBD2. V shed 4 bases, J shed 1 base, and the junction held 6 bases outside the gene matches. The CDR3 runs 15 residues. Germline CDR1 reads SGHNT; CDR2 reads YYREEE (reference sequence). The chain's CDR3 is CASSPERGSQETQYF. CDR3 in DNA: TGTGCCAGCAGCCCTGAGCGGGGGAGCCAAGAGACCCAGTACTTC.

The genes are TRBV7-2 and TRBJ1-1; tentatively, D is TRBD1 (5 bases). The germline gives CDR1 SGHTA, CDR2 FQGNSA. V gave up 5 bases and J gave up 4 bases, with 11 bases separating them. CDR3 length: 13 amino acids. CDR3 in DNA: TGTGCCAGCAGCAAAGACAGTCTCACTGAAGCTTTCTTT. This gives the protein CASSKDSLTEAFF.

V and J are TRBV4-2 and TRBJ2-1; the match to TRBD2 covers 11 bases. The CDR3 sequence is 15 residues long. Germline CDR1 and CDR2: LGHNA and YNFKEQ. Trimming at V came to 4 bases and at J to 4 bases, leaving 3 bases not matched to a gene. CDR3 DNA: TGTGCCAGCAGCCCTAGCGGGGGGCAATACAATGAGCAGTTCTTC. This codes for CASSPSGGQYNEQFF.

The chain is built from TRBV2 and TRBJ1-6; 10 nucleotides agree with TRBD1. The germline CDR1 and CDR2 sequences are SNHLY and FYNNEI. The junction had 3 bases not matched to a gene; V was cut back by 9 bases and J by 7 bases. The CDR3 consists of 13 residues. In DNA, the CDR3 is TGTGCCAGGGGACAGGGGCGGAATTCACCCCTCCACTTT. Protein product: CARGQGRNSPLHF.

The J gene is TRBJ1-1, the V gene TRBV2, with D perhaps TRBD1 (5 bases). In germline, CDR1 is SNHLY, CDR2 FYNNEI. This CDR3 has 18 amino acids. Trimming took off 3 bases at V and 0 bases at J, with 20 bases between the two ends. CDR3 residues: CASSDPRQTPFMNTEAFF. DNA for the CDR3: TGTGCCAGCAGTGATCCCCGACAGACCCCGTTCATGAACACTGAAGCTTTCTTT.

The gene calls are TRBV5-6 and TRBJ2-3; 10 bases are a match to TRBD2. Trimming at V came to 3 bases and at J to 5 bases, leaving 9 bases not matched to a gene. This CDR3 is built from 16 residues. Germline-derived CDR1 and CDR2 are SGHDT and YYEEEE. The CDR3 region has the DNA TGTGCCAGCAGCTCAGGGAGCGGGGGGGCCTTAGATACGCAGTATTTT. It encodes CASSSGSGGALDTQYF. Full variable domain (remainder filled in from reference TRBV5-6 and TRBJ2-3): DAGVTQSPTHLIKTRGQQVTLRCSPKSGHDTVSWYQQALGQGPQFIFQYYEEEERQRGNFPDRFSGHQFPNYSSELNVNALLLGDSALYLCASSSGSGGALDTQYFGPGTRLTVL.

The chain couples TRBV27 to TRBJ1-2; TRBD1 matches at 9 bases. Germline V gives CDR1 MNHEY, CDR2 SMNVEV (reference sequence). The V segment lost 2 bases and the J segment 4 bases; nucleotides outside the gene matches: 8. The CDR3 length is 16 residues. DNA for the CDR3: TGTGCCAGCAGTTTAGGGACAGGGAGTTCCTTCTATGGCTACACCTTC. Residues: CASSLGTGSSFYGYTF.

CDR3 coding DNA: TGTGCCAGCAGCTTAGCCCTAGCGGGGGGGAAAGAGACCCAGTACTTC. Translating it yields CASSLALAGGKETQYF. The rearrangement links TRBV7-9 to TRBJ2-5; 12 positions match TRBD2. CDR1 and CDR2 from the germline V gene are SEHNR and FQNEAQ (reference sequence). The CDR3 length is 16 residues. V lost 0 bases to trimming and J lost 3 bases; unmatched junction nucleotides: 2.

The CDR3 spells CASSTLNTEAFF. Written as DNA, the CDR3 is TGTGCCAGCAGCACTCTGAACACTGAAGCTTTCTTT. V gene TRBV7-9 combines with J gene TRBJ1-1; D not certain. The germline V gene encodes CDR1 SEHNR and CDR2 FQNEAQ (reference sequence). This CDR3 is 12 amino acids long. V lost 5 bases and J lost 0, with 4 bases in between.

This chain links TRBV10-3 with TRBJ1-2; 9 bases map to TRBD1. Losses at the gene ends were 4 bases for V and 6 bases for J; bases not matched to a gene: 6. Germline CDR1 is ENHRY and CDR2 is SYGVKD. This CDR3 is built from 14 residues. The CDR3 reads CAISGETGGDGYTF. CDR3 DNA sequence: TGTGCCATCAGTGGGGAGACAGGGGGGGATGGCTACACCTTC.

This clone was seen once. This chain links TRBV5-8 with TRBJ2-1, with D hard to call. V was clipped by 0 bases and J by 8 bases, with 9 bases between them. Germline V gene sequence: CDR1 SGHTS, CDR2 YDEGEE. The CDR3 totals 13 residues. The CDR3 region is CASSLELSYEQFF. CDR3 DNA sequence: TGTGCCAGCAGCTTGGAATTGAGTTATGAGCAGTTCTTC.

The chain is built from TRBV6-5 and TRBJ2-7, with D perhaps matching TRBD1 (6 bases). Deletions cut 0 bases from V and 2 bases from J, with 11 bases between. This CDR3 contains 15 residues. Germline V gives CDR1 MNHEY, CDR2 SVGAGI. The CDR3 DNA is TGTGCCAGCAGTTACTCGGGGGCCCAGACCTACGAGCAGTACTTC. Amino acid sequence: CASSYSGAQTYEQYF.

The V and J genes are TRBV27 and TRBJ2-7; the match to TRBD2 covers 7 bases. CDR3 length: 14 amino acids. Germline lookup yields CDR1 MNHEY and CDR2 SMNVEV (reference sequence). The V segment lost 3 bases and the J segment 5 bases; nucleotides outside the gene matches: 7. CDR3 protein: CASSFGTGTNEQYF. CDR3 in DNA: TGTGCCAGCAGTTTCGGGACGGGGACTAACGAGCAGTACTTC.

The chain couples TRBV28 to TRBJ1-2; 9 nucleotides align to TRBD1. The CDR3 runs to 16 residues. CDR1 is MDHEN and CDR2 is SYDVKM in the germline V gene. Trimming took 2 bases from V and 5 from J; bases not matched to a gene: 9. This chain's CDR3 is CASSLRAQGARYGYTF. The CDR3 bases are TGTGCCAGCAGTTTACGGGCACAGGGGGCTAGATATGGCTACACCTTC.

The gene calls are TRBV6-5 and TRBJ1-1; the D is unclear. The CDR3 totals 15 residues. Germline V lookup: CDR1 MNHEY, CDR2 SVGAGI. Trimming shortened V by 6 bases and J by 0 bases, and 14 bases separated the two germline ends. The CDR3 is CASSRRVALNTEAFF. DNA of the CDR3: TGTGCCAGCAGCCGCCGGGTAGCCTTGAACACTGAAGCTTTCTTT.

The V gene is TRBV27, the J gene TRBJ2-5, with D maybe TRBD2 (6 bases). The germline V gene encodes CDR1 MNHEY and CDR2 SMNVEV (reference sequence). Trimming pared 2 bases from V and 4 bases from J, leaving 14 bases between. This CDR3 comprises 15 residues. CDR3 loop: CASSLLSGGRETQYF. CDR3 in DNA: TGTGCCAGCAGTTTACTGTCCGGGGGAAGAGAGACCCAGTACTTC.